This entry lists 23 T cell receptor beta chains sequenced from one sample in a study of radiotherapy plus CTLA-4 blockade in lung cancer. Some clones are missing from TCRdb's copy, which holds only in-frame ones; the method was immunoSEQ multiplex PCR. The sample has tens of thousands of clones, around nine tenths seen once; the top ten hold less than 9.5%. This specimen consisted of peripheral blood, obtained from a patient treated with radiotherapy plus ipilimumab. These receptors originate from a human donor with non-small cell lung cancer whose response to radiotherapy plus ipilimumab could not be evaluated.

As for this clone: The junction departs from germline at one end; a sequencing error may be responsible. The chain is built from TRBV28 and TRBJ2-2; D is perhaps TRBD2 (7 bases). The CDR3 covers 16 residues. CDR1 is MDHEN and CDR2 is SYDVKM in the germline V gene. The CDR3 sequence: CASSLVTGRGAGELVF. The CDR3 DNA reads TGTGCCAGCAGTTTGGTGACAGGTCGGGGGGCCGGGGAGCTGGTTTTT.

A word on this clone: The sample contains more than one DNA sequence encoding this CDR3. V is TRBV5-1 and J is TRBJ2-7; 10 bases agree with TRBD1. The CDR3 has 16 amino acids. Germline lookup yields CDR1 SGHRS and CDR2 YFSETQ. V shed 4 bases, J shed 7 bases, and the junction held 14 bases outside the gene matches. The CDR3 DNA is TGCGCCAGCAGCCCTGGACAGGGGGGACTTCTGGGGGAGCAGTACTTC. It is translated as CASSPGQGGLLGEQYF.

This chain's CDR3 is CASSPPGQGFETQYF. The CDR3 DNA follows: TGTGCCAGCAGTCCCCCGGGACAGGGTTTCGAGACCCAGTACTTC. V gene TRBV6-5 combines with J gene TRBJ2-5, with TRBD1 matching 9 bases. V dropped 5 bases and J dropped 5; count of bases not matched to a gene: 9. Germline V gene sequence: CDR1 MNHEY, CDR2 SVGAGI. CDR3 length equals 15 residues.

The gene calls are TRBV30 and TRBJ2-6, with TRBD1 identical over 12 bases. V shed 7 bases, J shed 3 bases, and the junction held 10 bases outside the gene matches. The CDR3 is made up of 17 amino acids. Germline V gene sequence: CDR1 GTSNPN, CDR2 SVGIG (reference sequence). CDR3 nucleotide sequence: TGTGCCTCCCACCGGGACAGGGGGCGTCGTGGGGCCAACGTCCTGACTTTC. It codes for CASHRDRGRRGANVLTF.

The chain has TRBV15 and TRBJ2-7, with TRBD2 matching over 7 bases. V was clipped by 0 bases and J by 0 bases; unmatched bases: 5. The CDR3 runs 16 residues. Germline assignment: CDR1 LNHNV and CDR2 YYDKDF (reference sequence). CDR3 loop: CATSREGGFGSYEQYF. The CDR3 DNA sequence: TGTGCCACCAGCAGAGAGGGAGGGTTCGGCTCCTACGAGCAGTACTTC.

This chain joins TRBV27 and TRBJ2-7; maybe TRBD2 (5 bases). The CDR3 sequence is 13 residues long. The germline CDR1 and CDR2 sequences are MNHEY and SMNVEV (reference sequence). The ends were cut back, 8 bases at V and 6 bases at J, with 17 bases in the middle. This CDR3 is CASGEPYLREQYF. The CDR3 DNA reads as TGTGCCAGCGGGGAGCCTTACTTACGCGAGCAGTACTTC.

The chain employs TRBV6-1 and TRBJ1-4; 8 nucleotides agree with TRBD1. The CDR3 spans 15 residues. Germline CDR1 MNHNS, CDR2 SASEGT. V was pared by 5 bases and J by 3 bases, with 5 bases of the junction left unmatched. CDR3 nucleotides: TGTGCCAGCAGTCCCCAGGGGGCGGCTAATGAAAAACTGTTTTTT. Translated, it gives CASSPQGAANEKLFF.

The chain links TRBV5-6 to TRBJ2-4, with a weak D call TRBD1 (5 bases). The CDR3 extends over 14 amino acids. Germline V CDR1 and CDR2: SGHDT, YYEEEE. Trimming removed 5 bases at V and 5 bases at J, with 14 bases between. CDR3 in amino acids: CASRSGPQENIQYF. DNA of the CDR3: TGTGCCAGCAGATCAGGGCCCCAGGAAAACATTCAGTACTTC.

J is TRBJ2-7 and V is TRBV4-3, with 8 bases fitting TRBD1. The germline V gene has CDR1 LGHNA and CDR2 YSLEER. The CDR3 extends over 16 amino acids. V gave up 1 base and J gave up 1 base; unmatched junction bases: 6. The CDR3 loop is CASSQGWTGLSYEQYF. CDR3 sequence (DNA): TGCGCCAGCAGCCAAGGGTGGACAGGGTTATCCTACGAGCAGTACTTC.

The sample holds a few counts of this clone. The rearrangement uses TRBV6-5 and TRBJ1-5; D is perhaps TRBD1 (6 bases). This CDR3 spans 13 amino acids. The V gene lost 5 bases and the J gene lost 5 bases, with 10 bases spanning the gap. The germline CDR1 and CDR2 sequences are MNHEY and SVGAGI. CDR3 amino acids: CASSGNRDQPQHF. The DNA of the CDR3 is TGTGCCAGCAGTGGCAACAGGGATCAGCCCCAGCATTTT.

The V call is TRBV10-2, the J call TRBJ1-2, with D perhaps TRBD1 (5 bases). V was cut by 0 bases and J by 4 bases, with 9 bases left in between. Germline CDR1 is WSHSY and CDR2 is SAAADI. The CDR3 contains 14 residues. DNA of the CDR3: TGCGCCAGCAGTGAGTCGACGGGGGTCTATGGCTACACCTTC. It yields the protein CASSESTGVYGYTF.

The chain combines TRBV5-6 with TRBJ2-5; perhaps TRBD2 as D (5 bases). V shed 3 bases and J shed 7 bases, with 10 bases lying between them. Germline loops: CDR1 SGHDT, CDR2 YYEEEE. The CDR3 contains 12 residues. This chain's CDR3 is CASSWGEGTQYF. The CDR3 nucleotides read TGTGCCAGCAGCTGGGGAGAGGGGACCCAGTACTTC.

V gene TRBV28 combines with J gene TRBJ2-1; possibly TRBD2 for D (6 bases). CDR1 and CDR2 from the germline V gene are MDHEN and SYDVKM. Between the trimmed V and J ends, which lost 0 bases and 4 bases, there was a span of 10 bases. The CDR3 is 15 amino acids. The DNA of the CDR3 is TGTGCCAGCAGTTTATGGGCGGGATTTTACAATGAGCAGTTCTTC. Amino acid sequence: CASSLWAGFYNEQFF.

This clone was seen a single time. The J gene is TRBJ2-2, the V gene TRBV12-5; 12 bases line up with TRBD2. This CDR3 spans 15 amino acids. Germline V gives CDR1 LGHNT, CDR2 FRNRAP. V shed 8 bases, J shed 5 bases, and the junction held 6 bases outside the gene matches. CDR3 in amino acids: CASKEGTSGTGELFF. The CDR3 coding sequence is TGTGCTAGTAAGGAGGGGACTAGCGGGACCGGGGAGCTGTTTTTT.

As to this clone: Other DNA sequences from this sample encode an identical CDR3 as well. The chain links TRBV19 to TRBJ1-1, with 8 bases lining up with TRBD1. The CDR3 is 16 amino acids. J gave up 2 bases and V 7 bases, and 12 bases lay outside the gene matches. Per germline, CDR1 LNHDA and CDR2 SQIVND (reference sequence). The CDR3 here is CASTITLTGANTEAFF. CDR3 sequence (DNA): TGTGCCAGTACCATAACCTTGACAGGGGCCAACACTGAAGCTTTCTTT.

On this clone itself: This CDR3 is also generated by other DNA sequences in the sample. The gene calls are TRBV9 and TRBJ1-5, with D tentatively TRBD1 (5 bases). Trimming took 2 bases from V and 3 from J, leaving 9 bases between them. The CDR3 runs to 14 residues. CDR1 and CDR2 from the germline V gene are SGDLS and YYNGEE. In DNA, the CDR3 is TGTGCCAGCAGCGTTGAGGACAACAATCAGCCCCAGCATTTT. Protein product: CASSVEDNNQPQHF.

The V call is TRBV5-1, the J call TRBJ1-4; D remains unclear. CDR3 length equals 14 residues. V dropped 2 bases and J dropped 0 bases, with 5 bases sitting between them. Germline assignment: CDR1 SGHRS and CDR2 YFSETQ. In DNA form, the CDR3 reads TGCGCCAGCAGCTTACTCTCAACTAATGAAAAACTGTTTTTT. It specifies CASSLLSTNEKLFF.

The rearrangement joins TRBV11-3 to TRBJ2-3; D gene ambiguous. From germline, CDR1 is SGHNT and CDR2 YENEEA. This CDR3 has 15 amino acids. V lost 4 bases and J 5 bases, leaving 16 bases between the germline ends. The CDR3 loop reads CASSSASFPQDTQYF. CDR3 DNA sequence: TGTGCCAGCAGCTCTGCTAGTTTCCCACAAGATACGCAGTATTTT.

The chain recombines TRBV6-1 with TRBJ2-7; a weak D match, TRBD1 (6 bases). V lost 6 bases, J lost 6 bases, and 18 bases lay in between. The germline CDR1 and CDR2 sequences are MNHNS and SASEGT. The CDR3 consists of 14 residues. The CDR3 bases are TGTGCCAGCAGGGGATTTTCACAGGGTTTCGAGCAGTACTTC. This translates into CASRGFSQGFEQYF.

V and J are TRBV6-5 and TRBJ2-7; TRBD1 matches at 9 bases. The CDR3 loop spans 15 amino acids. J gave up 2 bases and V 6 bases, and 8 bases lay outside the gene matches. Germline V lookup: CDR1 MNHEY, CDR2 SVGAGI. For the CDR3, the DNA is TGTGCCAGCAGAGCCCCACAGGGGGCGACCTACGAGCAGTACTTC. Translating gives CASRAPQGATYEQYF.

The table lists this clone with a few counts. The chain combines TRBV7-2 with TRBJ2-5; D is possibly TRBD2 (7 bases). The CDR3 consists of 16 residues. The V and J ends lost 1 base and 1 base respectively, with 13 bases between them. Germline CDR1 and CDR2: SGHTA and FQGNSA. CDR3 nucleotide sequence: TGTGCCAGCAGCTTAGACGGGGGGCCACGCCAAGAGACCCAGTACTTC. This codes for CASSLDGGPRQETQYF.

The chain joins TRBV5-6 to TRBJ1-2; the D is unclear. The length of the CDR3 is 16 residues. The V and J ends lost 0 bases and 4 bases respectively, with 16 bases between them. Germline V gene sequence: CDR1 SGHDT, CDR2 YYEEEE. CDR3 region: CASSLDSHLGVYGYTF. The DNA for the CDR3 is TGTGCCAGCAGCTTGGACAGTCATCTTGGTGTCTATGGCTACACCTTC.

V usage is TRBV11-3 and J usage is TRBJ2-5; TRBD1 agrees at 8 bases. The tail of the sequence fits TRBJ2-7 better, so the J call may be wrong. The length of the CDR3 is 15 residues. Germline-derived CDR1 and CDR2 are SGHNT and YENEEA. This CDR3 is CASSLGTGRTYEQYF. Written as DNA, the CDR3 is TGTGCCAGCAGCCTAGGGACAGGCCGTACCTACGAGCAGTACTTC.